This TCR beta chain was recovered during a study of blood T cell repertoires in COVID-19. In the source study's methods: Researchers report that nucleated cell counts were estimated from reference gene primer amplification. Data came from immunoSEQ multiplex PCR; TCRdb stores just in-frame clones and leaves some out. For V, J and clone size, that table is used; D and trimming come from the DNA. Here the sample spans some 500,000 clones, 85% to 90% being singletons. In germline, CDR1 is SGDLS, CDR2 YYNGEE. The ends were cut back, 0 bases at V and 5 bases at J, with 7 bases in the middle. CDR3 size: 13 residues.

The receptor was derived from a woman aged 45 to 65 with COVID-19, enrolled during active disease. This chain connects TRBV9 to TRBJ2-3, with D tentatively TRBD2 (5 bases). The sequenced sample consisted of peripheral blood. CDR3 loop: CASSVVAGDTQYF. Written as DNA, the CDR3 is TGTGCCAGCAGCGTAGTTGCGGGAGATACGCAGTATTTT.